The clone carrying this TCR beta chain appeared many times. This entry belongs to a study of early T cells in non-severe SARS-CoV-2 infection. TCRdb ran MiXCR on the 5' RACE reads and lists one entry per CDR3 protein. Among 86,000 or so distinct CDR3 sequences listed, about 6.5% were seen once. The CDR3 has 13 amino acids. V was pared by 8 bases and J by 4 bases, with 8 bases of the junction left unmatched. CDR1 and CDR2 (germline): GTSNPN, SVGIG (reference sequence). This sequence was found in an adult who was a healthcare worker with PCR-confirmed SARS-CoV-2 infection or an uninfected control (not recorded which). The sequenced material came from whole blood. The V call is TRBV30, the J call TRBJ1-1, with 9 bases fitting TRBD1. This CDR3 is CAEQGAGITEAFF. The CDR3 region has the DNA TGTGCCGAACAGGGGGCAGGAATCACTGAAGCTTTCTTT. The whole variable domain, filled in from reference TRBV30 and TRBJ1-1, reads SQTIHQWPATLVQPVGSPLSLECTVEGTSNPNLYWYRQAAGRGLQLLFYSVGIGQISSEVPQNLSASRPQDRQFILSSKKLLLSDSGFYLCAEQGAGITEAFFGQGTRLTVV.